This T cell receptor beta chain is from a study of TIL therapy for anti-PD-1-resistant metastatic lung cancer. Study in general: Patients then received nivolumab; progressors got lymphodepletion, TIL and IL-2. Most patients had lung adenocarcinoma; a handful of tumors were EGFR-mutant, two ALK-rearranged; half smoked currently or formerly.

The time point: pre-treatment sample, taken before nivolumab and TIL therapy. This was the immunoSEQ v3 assay. Generated by immunoSEQ multiplex PCR, the TCRdb table keeps only in-frame clones and is missing some. The sample records some 43,000 clones, roughly 85% being singletons. The germline gives CDR1 MDHEN, CDR2 SYDVKM. Trimming stripped 5 bases from V and 0 bases from J, with 17 bases between. This CDR3 has 17 residues. This clonotype was obtained from a man aged 65-85 years with non-small cell lung cancer. This sample comprised blood, obtained at baseline. This sequence joins TRBV28 and TRBJ1-5; D is ambiguous. For the CDR3, the DNA is TGTGCCAGCAGTCCCCCCCCAGCAGTCCGTAGCAATCAGCCCCAGCATTTT. Protein product: CASSPPPAVRSNQPQHF.